A selection of T cell receptor beta chains follows, all from one sample in a study of blood T cell repertoires in COVID-19. Sequencing used immunoSEQ multiplex PCR; TCRdb keeps in-frame clones, though not all of them. The sample lists over 350,000 clones, around nine tenths occurring once. The source material was PBMCs or T cells enriched from blood (not recorded which). The source of these receptors is a woman aged 45 to 65 who had recovered from COVID-19. Each CDR3 is given without its conserved first and last residue. A D gene is named only where the DNA matches it firmly. A row's size may be missing; if present it is once, few, many or a size class.

cdr3_aa,d_call,clone_size,v_call
ASSEGTVYGYT,-,-,TRBV2
ASSLFHGTGELF,-,-,TRBV7-2
ASNRVGDTQY,-,-,TRBV7-8
ASTHGQGLETQY,-,-,TRBV5-1
ASSGTSGKINNEQF,TRBD2,-,TRBV9
ASSYSAGSDTQY,-,-,TRBV6-5
ASSLFQGSRKDQPQH,-,-,TRBV27
ASSLYTGNTEAF,-,-,TRBV28
ASSPWEGNYEQY,TRBD2,few,TRBV18
ACWHGTEAF,-,-,TRBV30
ASSRGEGTEAF,-,-,TRBV2
ASSPLSSYNSPLH,-,-,TRBV7-2
ASSYQFSGMGTEAF,-,-,TRBV6-5
ASSGSLAGGMF,TRBD2,-,TRBV2
ASSPIAGGNTGELF,TRBD2,-,TRBV5-4
ASRNRRGLEQY,-,-,TRBV23-1
ASSPQGAWQY,TRBD1,-,TRBV18
ASSRNAGTTNEKLF,-,-,TRBV18
ASISTEAF,-,-,TRBV6-5
ASSFRLNTEAF,-,-,TRBV12-3/TRBV12-4
ASSQDPGNSPLH,-,-,TRBV4-1
ASSLERDVGAF,-,-,TRBV7-2
ASSQDFGTGSNYGYT,-,-,TRBV4-3
ASRTGGGTGELF,TRBD1,-,TRBV5-1
ASSQDYRDNHEQY,-,-,TRBV4-3
ASSLEGTSRETQY,-,-,TRBV3-1/TRBV3-2
ASSLVPGRNEKLF,-,-,TRBV5-5
ASSETGTLAKNIQY,TRBD1,-,TRBV19
AWRREGSPLH,-,-,TRBV30
ASSVDAGANTGELF,TRBD2,-,TRBV9
ASSATGDSTDTQY,TRBD1,-,TRBV7-9
ASSFDRVNTIY,TRBD1,-,TRBV7-2
ASSPRRQGDHNEQY,TRBD1,-,TRBV18
ASSRPGGASYEQY,TRBD1,-,TRBV19
ASSLTGGFNQPQH,TRBD1,-,TRBV28
ASSLRTGNTIY,-,-,TRBV13
ASSLTRPDRNEKLF,-,-,TRBV3-1/TRBV3-2